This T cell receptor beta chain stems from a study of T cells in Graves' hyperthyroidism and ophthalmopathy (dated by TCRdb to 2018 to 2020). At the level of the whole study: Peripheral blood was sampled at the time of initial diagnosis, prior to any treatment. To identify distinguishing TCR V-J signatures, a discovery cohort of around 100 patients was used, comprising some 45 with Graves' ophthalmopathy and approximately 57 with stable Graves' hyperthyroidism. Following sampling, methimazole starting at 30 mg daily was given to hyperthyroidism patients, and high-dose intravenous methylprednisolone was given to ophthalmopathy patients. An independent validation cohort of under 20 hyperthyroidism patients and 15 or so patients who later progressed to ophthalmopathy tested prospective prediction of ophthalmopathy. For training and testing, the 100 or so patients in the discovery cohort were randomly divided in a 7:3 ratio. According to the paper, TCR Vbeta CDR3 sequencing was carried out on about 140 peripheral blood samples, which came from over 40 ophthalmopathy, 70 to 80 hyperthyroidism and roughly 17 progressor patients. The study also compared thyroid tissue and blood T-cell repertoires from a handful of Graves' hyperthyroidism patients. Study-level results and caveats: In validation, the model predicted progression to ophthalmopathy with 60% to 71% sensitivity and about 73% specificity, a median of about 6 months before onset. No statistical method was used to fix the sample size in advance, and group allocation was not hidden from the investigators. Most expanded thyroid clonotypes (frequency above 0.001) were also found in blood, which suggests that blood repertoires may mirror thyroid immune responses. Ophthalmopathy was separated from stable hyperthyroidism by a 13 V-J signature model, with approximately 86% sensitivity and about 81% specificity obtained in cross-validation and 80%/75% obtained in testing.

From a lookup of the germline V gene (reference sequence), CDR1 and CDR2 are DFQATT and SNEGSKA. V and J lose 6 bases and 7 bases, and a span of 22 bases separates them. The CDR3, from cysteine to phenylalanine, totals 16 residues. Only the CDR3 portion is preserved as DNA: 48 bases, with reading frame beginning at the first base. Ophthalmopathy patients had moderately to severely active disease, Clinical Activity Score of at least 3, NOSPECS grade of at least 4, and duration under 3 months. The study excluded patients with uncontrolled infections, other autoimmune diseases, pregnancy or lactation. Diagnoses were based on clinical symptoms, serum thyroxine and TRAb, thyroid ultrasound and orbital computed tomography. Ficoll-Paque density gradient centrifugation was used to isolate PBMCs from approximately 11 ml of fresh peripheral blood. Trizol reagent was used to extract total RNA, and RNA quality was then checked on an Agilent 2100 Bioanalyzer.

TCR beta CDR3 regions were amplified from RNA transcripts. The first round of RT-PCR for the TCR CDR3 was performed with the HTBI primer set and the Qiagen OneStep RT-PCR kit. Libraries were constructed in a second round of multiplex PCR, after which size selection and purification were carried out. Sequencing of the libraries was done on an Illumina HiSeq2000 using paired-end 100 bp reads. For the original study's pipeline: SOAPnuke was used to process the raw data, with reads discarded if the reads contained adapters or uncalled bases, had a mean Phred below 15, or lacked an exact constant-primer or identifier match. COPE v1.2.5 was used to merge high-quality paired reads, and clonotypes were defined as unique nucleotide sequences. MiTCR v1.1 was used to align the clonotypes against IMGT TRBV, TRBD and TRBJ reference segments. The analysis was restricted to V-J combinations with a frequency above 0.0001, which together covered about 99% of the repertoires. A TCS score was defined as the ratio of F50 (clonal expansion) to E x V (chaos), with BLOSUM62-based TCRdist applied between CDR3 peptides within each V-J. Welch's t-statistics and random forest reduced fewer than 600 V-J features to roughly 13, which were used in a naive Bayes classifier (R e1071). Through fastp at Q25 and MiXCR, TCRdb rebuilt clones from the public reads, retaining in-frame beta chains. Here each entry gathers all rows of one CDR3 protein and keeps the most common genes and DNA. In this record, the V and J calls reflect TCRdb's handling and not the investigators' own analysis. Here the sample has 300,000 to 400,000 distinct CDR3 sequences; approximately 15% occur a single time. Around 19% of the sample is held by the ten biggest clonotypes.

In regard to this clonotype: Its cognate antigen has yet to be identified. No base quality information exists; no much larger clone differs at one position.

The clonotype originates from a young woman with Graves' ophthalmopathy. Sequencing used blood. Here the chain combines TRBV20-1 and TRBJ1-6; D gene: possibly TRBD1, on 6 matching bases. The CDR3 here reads CSAEGMRGAHNSPLHF. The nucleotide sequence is TGCAGTGCCGAGGGTATGCGGGGGGCCCACAATTCACCCCTCCACTTT.